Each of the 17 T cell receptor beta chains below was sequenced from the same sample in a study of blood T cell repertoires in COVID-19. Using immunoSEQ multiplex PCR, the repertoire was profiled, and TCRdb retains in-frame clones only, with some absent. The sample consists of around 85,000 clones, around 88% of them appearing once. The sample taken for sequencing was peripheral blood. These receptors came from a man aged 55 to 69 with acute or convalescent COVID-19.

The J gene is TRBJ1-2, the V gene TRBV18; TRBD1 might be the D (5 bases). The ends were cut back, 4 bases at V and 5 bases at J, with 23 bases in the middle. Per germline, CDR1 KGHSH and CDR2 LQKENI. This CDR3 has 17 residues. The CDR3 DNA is TGTGCCAGCTCACTCGTTAGGTTCACCAGGGAGGCGTATGGCTACACCTTC. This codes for CASSLVRFTREAYGYTF.

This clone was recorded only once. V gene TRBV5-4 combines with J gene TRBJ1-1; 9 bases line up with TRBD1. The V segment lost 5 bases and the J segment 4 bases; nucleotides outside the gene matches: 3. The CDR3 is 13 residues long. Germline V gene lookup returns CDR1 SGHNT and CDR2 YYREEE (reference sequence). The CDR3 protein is CASRTTGGTEAFF. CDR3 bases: TGTGCCAGCAGGACGACAGGGGGCACTGAAGCTTTCTTT.

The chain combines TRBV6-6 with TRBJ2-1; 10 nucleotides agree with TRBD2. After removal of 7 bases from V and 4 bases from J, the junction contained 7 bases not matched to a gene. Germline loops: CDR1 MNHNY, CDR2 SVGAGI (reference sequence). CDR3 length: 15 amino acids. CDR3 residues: CASIRAGGRYNEQFF. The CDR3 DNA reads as TGTGCCAGCATCCGAGCGGGGGGGCGGTACAATGAGCAGTTCTTC.

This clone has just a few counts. The CDR3 protein is CASSLRGDSYEQYF. The CDR3, as DNA: TGTGCCAGCAGCTTGCGGGGGGACTCCTACGAGCAGTACTTC. V and J are TRBV5-4 and TRBJ2-7; 7 bases agree with TRBD2. The V segment lost 1 base and the J segment 0 bases; nucleotides outside the gene matches: 1. Germline CDR1 reads SGHNT; CDR2 reads YYREEE (reference sequence). The CDR3 runs to 14 residues.

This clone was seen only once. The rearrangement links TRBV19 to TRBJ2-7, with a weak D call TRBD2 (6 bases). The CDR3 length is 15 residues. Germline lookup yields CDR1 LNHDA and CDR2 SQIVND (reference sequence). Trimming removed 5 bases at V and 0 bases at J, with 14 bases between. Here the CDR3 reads CASSARDGASYEQYF. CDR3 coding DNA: TGTGCCAGTAGTGCGCGGGACGGGGCCTCCTACGAGCAGTACTTC.

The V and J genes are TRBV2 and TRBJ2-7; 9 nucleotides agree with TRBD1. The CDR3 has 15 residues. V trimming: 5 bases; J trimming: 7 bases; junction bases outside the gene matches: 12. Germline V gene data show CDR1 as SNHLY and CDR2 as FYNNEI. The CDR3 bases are TGTGCCAGCAGTCTCACGCGACAGGGGGACCCTGAGCAGTACTTC. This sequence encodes CASSLTRQGDPEQYF.

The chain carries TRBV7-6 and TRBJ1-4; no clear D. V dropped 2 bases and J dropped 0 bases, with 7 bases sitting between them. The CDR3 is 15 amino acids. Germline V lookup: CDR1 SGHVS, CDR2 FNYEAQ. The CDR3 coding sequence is TGTGCCAGCAGCTTAAATTCGGCAACTAATGAAAAACTGTTTTTT. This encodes CASSLNSATNEKLFF.

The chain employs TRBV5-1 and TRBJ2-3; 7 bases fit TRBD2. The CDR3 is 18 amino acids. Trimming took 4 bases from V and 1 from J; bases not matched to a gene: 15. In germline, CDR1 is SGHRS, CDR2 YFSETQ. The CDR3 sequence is CASSAALSAGVRTDTQYF. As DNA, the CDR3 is TGCGCCAGCAGCGCGGCCCTTTCTGCGGGGGTCCGCACAGATACGCAGTATTTT.

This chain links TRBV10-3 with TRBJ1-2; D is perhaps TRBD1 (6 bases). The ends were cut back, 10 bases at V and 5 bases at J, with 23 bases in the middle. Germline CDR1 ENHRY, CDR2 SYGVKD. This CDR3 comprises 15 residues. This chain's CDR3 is CATHGLETGEYGYTF. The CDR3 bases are TGTGCCACCCACGGGTTGGAGACAGGTGAATATGGCTACACCTTC.

Written as DNA, the CDR3 is TGTGCCAGCAGTTTATTGGGTTGGGCGGGAGCTTTCTTT. Protein: CASSLLGWAGAFF. This chain joins TRBV27 and TRBJ1-1; D is undetermined. The CDR3 contains 13 residues. V shed 1 base and J shed 10 bases, with 13 bases lying between them. Looked up from germline, CDR1 is MNHEY and CDR2 is SMNVEV (reference sequence).

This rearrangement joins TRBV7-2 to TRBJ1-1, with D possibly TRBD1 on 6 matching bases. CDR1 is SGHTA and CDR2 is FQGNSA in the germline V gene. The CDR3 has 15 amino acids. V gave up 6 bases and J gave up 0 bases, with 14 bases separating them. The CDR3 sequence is CASRSGHLMNTEAFF. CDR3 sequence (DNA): TGTGCCAGCAGATCGGGACACTTAATGAACACTGAAGCTTTCTTT.

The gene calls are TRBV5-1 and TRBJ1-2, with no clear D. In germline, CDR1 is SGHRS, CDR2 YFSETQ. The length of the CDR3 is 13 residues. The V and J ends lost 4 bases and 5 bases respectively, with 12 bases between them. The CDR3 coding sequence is TGCGCCAGCAGCCTGCCCGGGAGTTATGGCTACACCTTC. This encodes CASSLPGSYGYTF.

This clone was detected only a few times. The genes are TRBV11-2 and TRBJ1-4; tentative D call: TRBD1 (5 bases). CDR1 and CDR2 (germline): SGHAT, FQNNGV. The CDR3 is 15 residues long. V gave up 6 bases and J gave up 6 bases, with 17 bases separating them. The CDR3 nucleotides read TGTGCCAGCAGTCCCCGACATGGGGGGGATGAAAAACTGTTTTTT. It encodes CASSPRHGGDEKLFF. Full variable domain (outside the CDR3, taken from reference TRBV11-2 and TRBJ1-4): EAGVAQSPRYKIIEKRQSVAFWCNPISGHATLYWYQQILGQGPKLLIQFQNNGVVDDSQLPKDRFSAERLKGVDSTLKIQPAKLEDSAVYLCASSPRHGGDEKLFFGSGTQLSVL.

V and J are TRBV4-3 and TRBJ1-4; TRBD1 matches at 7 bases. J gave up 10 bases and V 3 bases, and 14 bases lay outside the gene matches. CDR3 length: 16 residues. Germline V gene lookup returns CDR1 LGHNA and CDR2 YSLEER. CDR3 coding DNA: TGCGCCAGCAGCCAGGGGATGGCAGGGGGGCATGGAAAACTGTTTTTT. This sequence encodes CASSQGMAGGHGKLFF.

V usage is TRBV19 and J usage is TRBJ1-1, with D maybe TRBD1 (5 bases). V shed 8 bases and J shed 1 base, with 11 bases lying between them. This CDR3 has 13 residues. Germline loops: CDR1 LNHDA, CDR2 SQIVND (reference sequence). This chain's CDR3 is CASARARNTEAFF. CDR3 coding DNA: TGTGCCAGTGCCAGGGCTAGGAACACTGAAGCTTTCTTT.

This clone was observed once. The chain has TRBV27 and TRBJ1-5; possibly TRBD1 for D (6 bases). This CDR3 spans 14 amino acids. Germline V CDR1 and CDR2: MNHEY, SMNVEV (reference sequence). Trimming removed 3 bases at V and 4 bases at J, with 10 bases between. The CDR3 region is CASSFSGDNQPQHF. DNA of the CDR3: TGTGCCAGCAGTTTTTCAGGGGATAATCAGCCCCAGCATTTT.

This CDR3 is CATSRVETNYGYTF. The DNA of the CDR3 is TGTGCCACCAGCAGGGTAGAAACGAACTATGGCTACACCTTC. The chain couples TRBV15 to TRBJ1-2; no firm D call. Germline V gene data show CDR1 as LNHNV and CDR2 as YYDKDF (reference sequence). The CDR3 spans 14 residues. Trimming pared 3 bases from V and 2 bases from J, leaving 10 bases between.